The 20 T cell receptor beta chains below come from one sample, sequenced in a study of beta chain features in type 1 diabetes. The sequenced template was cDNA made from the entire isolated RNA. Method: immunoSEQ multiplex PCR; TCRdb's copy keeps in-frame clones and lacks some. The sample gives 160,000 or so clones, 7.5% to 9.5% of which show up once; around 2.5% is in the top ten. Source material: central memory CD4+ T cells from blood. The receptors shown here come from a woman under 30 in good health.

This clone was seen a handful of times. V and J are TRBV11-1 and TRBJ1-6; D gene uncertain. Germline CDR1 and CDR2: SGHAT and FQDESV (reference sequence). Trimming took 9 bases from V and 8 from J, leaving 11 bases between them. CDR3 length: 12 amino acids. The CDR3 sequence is CASSVGDSPLHF. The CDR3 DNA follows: TGTGCCAGTTCGGTGGGAGATTCACCCCTCCACTTT.

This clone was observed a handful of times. The CDR3 DNA sequence: TGTGCCAGCAGTCTGACCCGTCGGGGTGAAGCTTTCTTT. This gives the protein CASSLTRRGEAFF. The chain joins TRBV6-1 to TRBJ1-1; the D is unclear. V dropped 5 bases and J dropped 7 bases, with 14 bases sitting between them. Per the germline V gene, CDR1 is MNHNS and CDR2 is SASEGT. This CDR3 has 13 residues.

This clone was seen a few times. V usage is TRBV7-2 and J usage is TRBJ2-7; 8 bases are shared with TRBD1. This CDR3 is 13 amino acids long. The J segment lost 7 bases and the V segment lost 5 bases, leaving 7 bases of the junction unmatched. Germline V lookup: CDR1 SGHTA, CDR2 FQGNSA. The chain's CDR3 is CASSDRTGWEQYF. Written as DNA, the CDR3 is TGTGCCAGCAGCGACCGGACAGGGTGGGAGCAGTACTTC. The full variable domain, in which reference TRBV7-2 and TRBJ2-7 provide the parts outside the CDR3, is GAGVSQSPSNKVTEKGKDVELRCDPISGHTALYWYRQSLGQGLEFLIYFQGNSAPDKSGLPSDRFSAERTGGSVSTLTIQRTQQEDSAVYLCASSDRTGWEQYFGPGTRLTVT.

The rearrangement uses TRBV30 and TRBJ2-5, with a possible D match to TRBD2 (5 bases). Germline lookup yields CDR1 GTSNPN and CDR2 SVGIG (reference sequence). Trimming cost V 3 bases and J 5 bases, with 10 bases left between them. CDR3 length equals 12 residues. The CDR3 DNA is TGTGCCTGGAGAAACGGCGGGGAGACCCAGTACTTC. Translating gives CAWRNGGETQYF.

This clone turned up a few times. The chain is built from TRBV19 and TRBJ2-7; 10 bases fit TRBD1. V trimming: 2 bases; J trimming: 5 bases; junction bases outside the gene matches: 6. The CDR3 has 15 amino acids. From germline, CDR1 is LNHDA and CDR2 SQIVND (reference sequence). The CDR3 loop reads CASSIPGTGVNEQYF. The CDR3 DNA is TGTGCCAGTAGTATACCCGGGACAGGGGTCAACGAGCAGTACTTC.

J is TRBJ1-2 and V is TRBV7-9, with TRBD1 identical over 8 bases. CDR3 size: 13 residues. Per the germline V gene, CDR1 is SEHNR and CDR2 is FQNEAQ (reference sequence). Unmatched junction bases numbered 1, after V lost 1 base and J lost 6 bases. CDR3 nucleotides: TGTGCCAGCAGCTTAGAGACAGGGGATGGCTACACCTTC. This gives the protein CASSLETGDGYTF.

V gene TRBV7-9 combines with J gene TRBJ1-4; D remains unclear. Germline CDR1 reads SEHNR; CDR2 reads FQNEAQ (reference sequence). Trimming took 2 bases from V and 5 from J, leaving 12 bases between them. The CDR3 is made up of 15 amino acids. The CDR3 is CASSLTGVRNEKLFF. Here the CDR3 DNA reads TGTGCCAGCAGCTTAACGGGAGTAAGGAATGAAAAACTGTTTTTT.

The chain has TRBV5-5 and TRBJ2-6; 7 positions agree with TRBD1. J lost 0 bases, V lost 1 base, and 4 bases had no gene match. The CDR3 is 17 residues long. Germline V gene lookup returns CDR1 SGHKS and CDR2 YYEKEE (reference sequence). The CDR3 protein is CASSLWDSYSGANVLTF. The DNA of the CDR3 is TGTGCCAGCAGCTTGTGGGACAGCTACTCTGGGGCCAACGTCCTGACTTTC. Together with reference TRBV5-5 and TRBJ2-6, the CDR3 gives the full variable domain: DAGVTQSPTHLIKTRGQQVTLRCSPISGHKSVSWYQQVLGQGPQFIFQYYEKEERGRGNFPDRFSARQFPNYSSELNVNALLLGDSALYLCASSLWDSYSGANVLTFGAGSRLTVL.

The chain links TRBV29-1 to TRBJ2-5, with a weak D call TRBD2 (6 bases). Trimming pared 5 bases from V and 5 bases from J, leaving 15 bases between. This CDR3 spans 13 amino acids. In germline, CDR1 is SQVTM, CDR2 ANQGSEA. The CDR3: CSVFLFSGETQYF. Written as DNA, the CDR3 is TGCAGCGTTTTCTTATTTAGCGGTGAGACCCAGTACTTC.

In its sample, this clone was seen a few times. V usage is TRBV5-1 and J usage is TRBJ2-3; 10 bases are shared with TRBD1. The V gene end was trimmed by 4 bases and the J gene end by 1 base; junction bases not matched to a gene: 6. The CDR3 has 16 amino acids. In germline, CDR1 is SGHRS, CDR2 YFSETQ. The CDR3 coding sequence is TGCGCCAGCAGCATTATGACAGGGGGCCGCACAGATACGCAGTATTTT. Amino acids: CASSIMTGGRTDTQYF.

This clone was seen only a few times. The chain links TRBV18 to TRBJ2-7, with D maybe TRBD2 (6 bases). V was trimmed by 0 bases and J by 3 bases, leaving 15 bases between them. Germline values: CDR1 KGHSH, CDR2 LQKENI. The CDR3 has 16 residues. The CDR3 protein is CASSPPNRAGIYEQYF. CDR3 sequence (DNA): TGTGCCAGCTCACCACCAAATCGAGCGGGCATCTACGAGCAGTACTTC.

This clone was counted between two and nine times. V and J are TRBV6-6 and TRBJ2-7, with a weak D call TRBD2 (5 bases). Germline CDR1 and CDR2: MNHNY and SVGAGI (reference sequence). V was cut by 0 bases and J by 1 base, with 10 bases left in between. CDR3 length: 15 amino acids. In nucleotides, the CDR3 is TGTGCCAGCAGTTACTCGGCACTAGGGTCCTACGAGCAGTACTTC. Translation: CASSYSALGSYEQYF.

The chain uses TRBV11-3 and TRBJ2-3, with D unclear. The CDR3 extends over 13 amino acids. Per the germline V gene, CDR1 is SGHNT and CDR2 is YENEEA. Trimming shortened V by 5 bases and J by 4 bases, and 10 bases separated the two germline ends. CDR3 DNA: TGTGCCAGCAGCCCCGCTACCGCAGATACGCAGTATTTT. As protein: CASSPATADTQYF.

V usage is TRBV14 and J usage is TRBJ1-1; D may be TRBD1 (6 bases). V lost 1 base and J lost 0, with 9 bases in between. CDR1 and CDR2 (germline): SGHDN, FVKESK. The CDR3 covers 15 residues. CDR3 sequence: CASSQGQVMNTEAFF. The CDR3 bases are TGTGCCAGCAGCCAAGGACAGGTCATGAACACTGAAGCTTTCTTT. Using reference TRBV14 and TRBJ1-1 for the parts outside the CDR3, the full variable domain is EAGVTQFPSHSVIEKGQTVTLRCDPISGHDNLYWYRRVMGKEIKFLLHFVKESKQDESGMPNNRFLAERTGGTYSTLKVQPAELEDSGVYFCASSQGQVMNTEAFFGQGTRLTVV.

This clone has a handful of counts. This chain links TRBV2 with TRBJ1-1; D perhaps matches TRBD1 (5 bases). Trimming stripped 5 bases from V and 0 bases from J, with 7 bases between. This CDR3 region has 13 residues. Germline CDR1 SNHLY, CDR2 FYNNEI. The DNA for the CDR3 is TGTGCCAGCAGTCGGACACTGAACACTGAAGCTTTCTTT. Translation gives CASSRTLNTEAFF.

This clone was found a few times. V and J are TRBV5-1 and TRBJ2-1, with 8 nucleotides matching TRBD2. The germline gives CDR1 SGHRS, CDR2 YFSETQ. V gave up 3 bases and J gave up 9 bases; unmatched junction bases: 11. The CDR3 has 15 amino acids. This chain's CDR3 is CASSSKLAGPTEQFF. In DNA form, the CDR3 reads TGCGCCAGCAGCTCCAAATTAGCGGGACCCACTGAGCAGTTCTTC.

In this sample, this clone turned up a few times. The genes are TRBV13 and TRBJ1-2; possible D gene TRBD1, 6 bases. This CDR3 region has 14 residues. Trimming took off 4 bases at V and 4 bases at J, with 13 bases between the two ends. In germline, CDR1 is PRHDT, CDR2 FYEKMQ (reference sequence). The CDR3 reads CASSSTGLGYGYTF. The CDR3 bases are TGTGCCAGCAGCTCCACAGGGTTGGGCTATGGCTACACCTTC.

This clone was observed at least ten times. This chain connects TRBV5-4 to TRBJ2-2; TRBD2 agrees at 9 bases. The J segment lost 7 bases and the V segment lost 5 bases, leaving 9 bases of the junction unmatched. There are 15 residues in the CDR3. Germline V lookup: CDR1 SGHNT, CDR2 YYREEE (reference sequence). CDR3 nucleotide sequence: TGTGCCAGCAGACCCGACGGGACTAGCAGCGGGGAGCTGTTTTTT. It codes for CASRPDGTSSGELFF.

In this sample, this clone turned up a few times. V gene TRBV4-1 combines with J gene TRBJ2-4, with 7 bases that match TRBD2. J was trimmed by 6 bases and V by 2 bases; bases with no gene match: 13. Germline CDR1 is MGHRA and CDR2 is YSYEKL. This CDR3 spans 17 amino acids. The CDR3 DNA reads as TGCGCCAGCAGCCAACTCTATGGGGGGGAATTTAGAAACATTCAGTACTTC. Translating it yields CASSQLYGGEFRNIQYF.

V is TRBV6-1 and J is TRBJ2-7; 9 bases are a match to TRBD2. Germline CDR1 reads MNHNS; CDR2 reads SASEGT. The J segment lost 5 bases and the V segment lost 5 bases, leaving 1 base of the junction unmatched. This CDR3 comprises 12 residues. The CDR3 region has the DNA TGTGCCAGCAGTCGGACTAGCGACGAGCAGTACTTC. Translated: CASSRTSDEQYF.